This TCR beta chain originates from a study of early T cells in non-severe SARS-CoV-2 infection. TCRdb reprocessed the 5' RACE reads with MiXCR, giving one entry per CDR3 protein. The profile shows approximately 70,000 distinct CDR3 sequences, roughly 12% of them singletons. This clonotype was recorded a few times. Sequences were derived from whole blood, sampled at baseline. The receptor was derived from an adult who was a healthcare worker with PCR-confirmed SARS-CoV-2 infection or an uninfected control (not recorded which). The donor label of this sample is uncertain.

The CDR3 reads CSASVLGLNTEAFF. The CDR3 DNA reads as TGCAGCGCCTCCGTTTTAGGCCTGAACACTGAAGCTTTCTTT. The V call is TRBV29-1, the J call TRBJ1-1; D not resolved. The CDR3 length is 14 residues. Germline CDR1 SQVTM, CDR2 ANQGSEA. V lost 7 bases to trimming and J lost 0 bases, with 15 bases between them.